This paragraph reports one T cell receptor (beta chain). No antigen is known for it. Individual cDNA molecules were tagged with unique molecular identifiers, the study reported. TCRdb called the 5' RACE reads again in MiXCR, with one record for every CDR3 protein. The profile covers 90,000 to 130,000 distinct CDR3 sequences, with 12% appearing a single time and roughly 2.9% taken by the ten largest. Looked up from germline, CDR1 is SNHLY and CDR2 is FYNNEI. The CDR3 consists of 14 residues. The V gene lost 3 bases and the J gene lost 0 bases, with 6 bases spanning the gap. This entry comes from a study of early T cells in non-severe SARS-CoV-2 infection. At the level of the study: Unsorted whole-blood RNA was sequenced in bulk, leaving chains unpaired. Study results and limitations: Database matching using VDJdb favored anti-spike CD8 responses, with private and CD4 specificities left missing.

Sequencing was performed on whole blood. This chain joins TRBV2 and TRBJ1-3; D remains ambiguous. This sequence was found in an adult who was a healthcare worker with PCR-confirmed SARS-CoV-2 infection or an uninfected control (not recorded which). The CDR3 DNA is TGTGCCAGCAGTGACACGATCTCTGGAAACACCATATATTTT. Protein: CASSDTISGNTIYF.